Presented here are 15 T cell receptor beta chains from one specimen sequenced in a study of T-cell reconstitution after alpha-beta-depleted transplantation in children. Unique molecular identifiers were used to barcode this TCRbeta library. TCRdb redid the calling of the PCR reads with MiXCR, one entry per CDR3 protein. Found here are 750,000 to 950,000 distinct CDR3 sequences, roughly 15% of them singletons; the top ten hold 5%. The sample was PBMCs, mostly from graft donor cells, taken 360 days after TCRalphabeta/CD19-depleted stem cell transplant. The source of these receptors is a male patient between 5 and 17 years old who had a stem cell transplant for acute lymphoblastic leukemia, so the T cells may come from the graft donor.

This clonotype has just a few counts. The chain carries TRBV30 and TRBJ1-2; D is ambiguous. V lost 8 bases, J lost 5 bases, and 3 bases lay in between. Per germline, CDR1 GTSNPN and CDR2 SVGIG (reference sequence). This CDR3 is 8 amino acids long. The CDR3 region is CALYGYTF. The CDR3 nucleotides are TGTGCCCTTTATGGCTACACCTTC.

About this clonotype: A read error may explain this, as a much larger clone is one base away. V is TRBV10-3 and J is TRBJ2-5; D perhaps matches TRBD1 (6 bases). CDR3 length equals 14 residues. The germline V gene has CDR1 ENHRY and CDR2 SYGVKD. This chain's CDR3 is CATSESGQQETQYF. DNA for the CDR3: TGTGCCACCAGTGAGTCTGGACAGCAAGAGACCCAGTACTTC.

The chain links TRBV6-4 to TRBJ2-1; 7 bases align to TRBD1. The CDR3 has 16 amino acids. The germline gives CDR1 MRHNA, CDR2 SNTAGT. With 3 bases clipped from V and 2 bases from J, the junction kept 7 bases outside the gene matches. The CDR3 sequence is CASSEQGSYAYNEQFF. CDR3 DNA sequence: TGTGCCAGCAGTGAACAGGGGAGTTACGCCTACAATGAGCAGTTCTTC.

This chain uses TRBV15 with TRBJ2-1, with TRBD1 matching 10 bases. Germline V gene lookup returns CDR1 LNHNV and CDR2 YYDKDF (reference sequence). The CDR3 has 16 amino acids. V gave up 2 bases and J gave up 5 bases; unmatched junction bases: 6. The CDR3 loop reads CATSRTRDRGHNEQFF. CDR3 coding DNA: TGTGCCACCAGCAGAACCCGGGACAGGGGCCACAATGAGCAGTTCTTC.

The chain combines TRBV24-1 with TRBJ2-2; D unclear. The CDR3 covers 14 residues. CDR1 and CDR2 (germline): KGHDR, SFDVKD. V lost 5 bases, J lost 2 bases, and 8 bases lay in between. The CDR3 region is CATSANTNTGELFF. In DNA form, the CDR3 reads TGTGCCACCAGTGCTAACACAAACACCGGGGAGCTGTTTTTT.

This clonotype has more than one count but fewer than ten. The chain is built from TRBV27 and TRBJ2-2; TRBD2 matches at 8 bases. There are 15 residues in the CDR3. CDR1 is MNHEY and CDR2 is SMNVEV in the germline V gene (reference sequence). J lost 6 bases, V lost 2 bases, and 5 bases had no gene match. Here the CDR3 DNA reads TGTGCCAGCAGTTTAAGCGGGAGTCTGCCCGGGGAGCTGTTTTTT. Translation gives CASSLSGSLPGELFF.

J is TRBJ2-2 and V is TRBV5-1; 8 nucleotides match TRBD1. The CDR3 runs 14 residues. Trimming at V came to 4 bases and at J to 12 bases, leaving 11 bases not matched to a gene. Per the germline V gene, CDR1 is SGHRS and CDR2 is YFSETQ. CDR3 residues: CASSMGGQGGQLFF. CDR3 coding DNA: TGCGCCAGCAGCATGGGAGGACAGGGTGGCCAGCTGTTTTTT.

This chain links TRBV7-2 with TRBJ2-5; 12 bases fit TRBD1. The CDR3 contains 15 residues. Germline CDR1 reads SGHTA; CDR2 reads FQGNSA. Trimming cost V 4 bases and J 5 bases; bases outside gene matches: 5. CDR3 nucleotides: TGTGCCAGCAGCTCCGGGACAGGGGGCGGTGAGACCCAGTACTTC. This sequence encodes CASSSGTGGGETQYF.

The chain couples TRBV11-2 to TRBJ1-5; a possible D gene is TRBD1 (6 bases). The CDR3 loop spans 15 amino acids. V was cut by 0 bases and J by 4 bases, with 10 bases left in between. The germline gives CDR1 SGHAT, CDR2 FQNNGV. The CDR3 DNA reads TGTGCCAGCAGCTTAGAGGGACAATATAATCAGCCCCAGCATTTT. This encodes CASSLEGQYNQPQHF.

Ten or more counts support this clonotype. The CDR3 here is CASSTRTGELFF. The CDR3, as DNA: TGTGCCAGCAGTACCCGAACCGGGGAGCTGTTTTTT. The chain carries TRBV27 and TRBJ2-2; D gene unclear. From germline, CDR1 is MNHEY and CDR2 SMNVEV (reference sequence). The length of the CDR3 is 12 residues. Trimming stripped 5 bases from V and 5 bases from J, with 6 bases between.

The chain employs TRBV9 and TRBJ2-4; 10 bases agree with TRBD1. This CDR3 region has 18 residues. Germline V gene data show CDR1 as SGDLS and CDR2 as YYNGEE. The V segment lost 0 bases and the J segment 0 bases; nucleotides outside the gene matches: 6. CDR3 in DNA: TGTGCCAGCAGCGTAGATGTGGGGACAGGGGTAGCCAAAAACATTCAGTACTTC. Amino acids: CASSVDVGTGVAKNIQYF.

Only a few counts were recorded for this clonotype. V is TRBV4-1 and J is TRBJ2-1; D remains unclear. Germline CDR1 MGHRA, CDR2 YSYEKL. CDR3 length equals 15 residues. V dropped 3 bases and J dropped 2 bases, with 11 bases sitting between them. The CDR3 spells CASSQAGPPYNEQFF. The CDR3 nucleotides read TGCGCCAGCAGCCAGGCCGGGCCGCCCTACAATGAGCAGTTCTTC.

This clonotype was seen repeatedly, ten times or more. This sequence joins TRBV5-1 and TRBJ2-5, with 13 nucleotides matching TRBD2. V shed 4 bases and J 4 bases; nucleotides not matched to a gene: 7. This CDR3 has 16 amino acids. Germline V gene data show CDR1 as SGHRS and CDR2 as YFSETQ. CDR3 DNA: TGCGCCAGCAGCATAGGACTAGCGGGGGTCTTAGAGACCCAGTACTTC. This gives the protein CASSIGLAGVLETQYF.

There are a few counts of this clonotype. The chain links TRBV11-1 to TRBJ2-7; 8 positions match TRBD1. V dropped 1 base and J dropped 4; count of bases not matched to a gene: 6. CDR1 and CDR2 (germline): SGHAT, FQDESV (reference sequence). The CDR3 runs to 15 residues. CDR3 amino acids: CASSLVWTGSYEQYF. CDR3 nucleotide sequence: TGTGCCAGCAGCTTAGTATGGACAGGGTCGTACGAGCAGTACTTC.

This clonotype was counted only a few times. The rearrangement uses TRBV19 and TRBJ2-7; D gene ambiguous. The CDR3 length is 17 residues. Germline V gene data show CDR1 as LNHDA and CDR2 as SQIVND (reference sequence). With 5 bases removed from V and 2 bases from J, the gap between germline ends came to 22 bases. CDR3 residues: CASSSTLALDAAYEQYF. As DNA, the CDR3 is TGTGCCAGTAGTTCGACCCTCGCCCTAGATGCGGCCTACGAGCAGTACTTC.